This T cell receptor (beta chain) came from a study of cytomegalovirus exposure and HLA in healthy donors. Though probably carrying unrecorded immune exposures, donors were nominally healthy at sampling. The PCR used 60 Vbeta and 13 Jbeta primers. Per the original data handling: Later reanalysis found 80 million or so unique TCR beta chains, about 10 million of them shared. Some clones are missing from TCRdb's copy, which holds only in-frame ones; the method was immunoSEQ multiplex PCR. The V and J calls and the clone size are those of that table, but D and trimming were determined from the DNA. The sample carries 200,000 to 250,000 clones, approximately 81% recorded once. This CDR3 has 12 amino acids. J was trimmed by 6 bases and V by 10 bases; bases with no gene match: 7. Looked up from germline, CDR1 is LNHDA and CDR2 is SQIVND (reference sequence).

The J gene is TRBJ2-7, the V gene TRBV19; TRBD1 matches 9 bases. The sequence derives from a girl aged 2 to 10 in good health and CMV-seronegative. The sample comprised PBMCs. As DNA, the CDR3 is TGTGCCATTTCGGACAGGGGAGGCGAGCAGTACTTC. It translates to CAISDRGGEQYF.